This TCR beta chain was sequenced in a study of CD8+ T cells in alopecia areata (dated 2018 in TCRdb). General notes on the study: Treated patients were enrolled in an open-label pilot trial of oral tofacitinib, 5 to 10 mg twice daily, for moderate-to-severe alopecia areata. Patients received tofacitinib for 6 to 18 months and were then followed off drug for 6 months to check for delayed response and recurrence. For the treated patients, the SALT score, which quantifies what percentage of scalp surface area is affected, served as the measure of disease severity. High-throughput TCRbeta sequencing was used to examine T cell clonal expansion in alopecia areata in both the C3H/HeJ mouse model and human patients. Human TCRbeta sequencing covered scalp tissue and sorted CD4+ and CD8+ peripheral blood T cells from patchy and totalis/universalis alopecia areata patients and healthy controls. Biopsies were taken from tofacitinib-treated patients at baseline and at 4 and 24 weeks of treatment, and a later scalp biopsy was taken in several of the tofacitinib-treated patients. Scalp clonality was compared among normal scalp (n=4), patchy alopecia areata scalp (n=8), and alopecia totalis/universalis scalp (n=8). RNA was obtained with the PAXgene miRNA kit for fixed scalp, the miRNeasy kit for PBMCs, and the RNeasy kit for mouse skin. TCRbeta CDR3 regions were amplified by immunoSEQ multiplex PCR using 35 Vbeta forward and 13 Jbeta reverse primers.

As for this clone: Its antigen is currently not known. No much larger clone exists at a distance of one base, and base qualities are not known.

Taken from cysteine to phenylalanine, the CDR3 has 15 residues. Left in the record is the CDR3 DNA by itself, 45 bases read in frame from the first base. Trimming takes 4 bases from V and 7 bases from J, and the germline ends sit 17 bases apart. Overall study results and their limits: The treated cohort was small, with a single nonresponder, so links between baseline CD8+ expansion and response need larger studies. With tofacitinib, both scalp clonality and the number of expanded CD8+ clones among the top 100 scalp clones went down significantly. During tofacitinib treatment, many expanded lesional clones stuck around in both scalp and blood, and this persistence may partly explain why relapse happens after treatment is stopped. Shared TCR sequences between patients were less evident than in mice, which may be partly attributable to HLA diversity in the patient population. Unlike mouse skin, which is dominated by gammadelta T cells, normal human skin has resident alphabeta T cells that are also sequenced, and this complicates analysis of the scalp TCR repertoire. Compared with normal scalp, lesional scalp, particularly in alopecia totalis/universalis, had higher clonality and more expanded CD8+ clones, which suggests antigenic drive.

The library was built by means of the immunoSEQ multiplex PCR assay. RNA was extracted from all samples and reverse transcribed into cDNA, which served as template for TCR sequencing. First-strand cDNA was synthesized with SuperScript III using a 2:1 mix of oligo-dT and random hexamers. Amplification bias was assessed with a synthetic immune receptor repertoire, and residual bias was removed computationally. Per the original workflow: Raw reads were preprocessed to remove errors, and CDR3 was defined according to IMGT conventions as the region from the conserved cysteine to phenylalanine. Clonality was computed by normalizing Shannon entropy by log2 of the number of productive unique TCRs and subtracting the result from 1. CD4 or CD8 identity of scalp clones was inferred by cross-referencing scalp TCRbeta sequences with sorted blood CD4 and CD8 repertoires. In its TCRdb copy, this immuneACCESS table keeps in-frame sequences only and misses some clones. Where compared with another copy, unresolved V genes explain less than half of these, and the others have no known cause. V, J and clone size were drawn from that table, and D and trimming were deduced from the DNA. This sample is represented by approximately 7,400 clones; almost 65% of them were singletons. About 13% of the sample is in the top ten clones.

Taken with the paper, the label for time point translates to: 4 weeks on oral tofacitinib. According to the study, the label for this sample's treatment or condition signals: oral pan-JAK inhibitor, 5-10 mg twice daily. Lesional scalp punch biopsies and peripheral blood were obtained from alopecia areata patients. Human scalp biopsies went straight into PAXgene tissue containers for immediate fixation. The clonotype originates from a human donor with alopecia areata. Here the chain combines TRBV7-1 and TRBJ2-1, with TRBD2 as a weak D call on 6 bases. TRBV7-1 belongs to the ORF category, with a function that is uncertain. The material was skin, obtained at week 4, from a patient treated with tofacitinib. The CDR3 here reads CASSFRGLSINEQFF. The nucleotides are TGTGCCAGCAGCTTCAGAGGACTATCTATTAATGAGCAGTTCTTC.